This T cell receptor (beta chain) originates from a study of type 1 regulatory T cells. Study as a whole: T-allo10 is a Tr1-enriched, alloantigen-specific CD4 T cell product made in vitro.

TCRdb itself ran the reads through MiXCR, one entry per CDR3 protein. The profile shows 68,000 or so distinct CDR3 sequences, roughly 50% of them singletons. The sample holds a few counts of this clonotype. Its antigen is currently unknown. Per germline, CDR1 WNHNN and CDR2 SYGVQD (reference sequence). There are 13 residues in the CDR3. The V end was cut by 6 bases, the J end by 4 bases, with 10 bases between. Sequencing was performed on cultured non-Tr1 T cells, either the whole culture or a sorted T cell fraction (not recorded which). The sequence was obtained from a human donor in good health. The chain links TRBV10-1 to TRBJ2-1, with D maybe TRBD2 (5 bases). The CDR3 nucleotides are TGCGCCAGCAGCGGGGAAGCTTACAATGAGCAGTTCTTC. Translating it yields CASSGEAYNEQFF.